This T cell receptor beta chain appears in the sequencing data of a study of T cell repertoires in cytomegalovirus infection. MiXCR, applied by TCRdb to the reads, yields one record per CDR3 protein. The sample has 650,000 to 850,000 distinct CDR3 sequences, around 29% seen once; the top ten hold approximately 14%. In germline, CDR1 is SEHNR, CDR2 FQNEAQ (reference sequence). Trimming took off 4 bases at V and 4 bases at J, with 13 bases between the two ends. This CDR3 spans 14 amino acids. Study-wide points: CMV carriers with the relevant HLA were identified by cumulative public TCR beta family frequency.

This clonotype has a count of ten or more. The antigen remains unidentified. This clonotype was sampled from a human donor in good health (CMV status not recorded). Some clones in this sample may be carry-over from other donors' samples. This chain connects TRBV7-9 to TRBJ1-1; D gene ambiguous. Source: cultured CD8+ T cells from PBMCs, taken from culture after CMV antigen stimulation. The CDR3 loop is CASSSARRSTEAFF. The CDR3 DNA sequence: TGTGCCAGCAGCTCCGCCCGCAGGAGCACTGAAGCTTTCTTT.